This paragraph covers one T cell receptor (beta chain) sequence. Its antigen remains unknown. This sample is drawn from a study of T cell clonotyping in hematopoietic cell transplantation. Samples: about 28 days before transplant, then days 30, 100 and 180 after. The germline V gene has CDR1 SGHTS and CDR2 YDEGEE. Trimming stripped 4 bases from V and 3 bases from J, with 11 bases between. This CDR3 comprises 14 residues. TCRdb keeps only in-frame clones here, not all; method: immunoSEQ multiplex PCR. The sample comprises under 7,500 clones, around 86% of which are singletons, and around 8% rests with the top ten. The study's findings and limits: At the given depth, recipient repertoires were over 95% de novo clonotypes. CD4 and CD8 repertoire contributions could not be separated without sorting. Broader posttransplant TCR repertoire diversity was predicted by graft donor and pretransplant recipient Inverse Simpson Index values.

Sample: peripheral blood mononuclear cells, taken 100 days after allogeneic stem cell transplant. This chain uses TRBV5-8 with TRBJ1-3, with a weak D call TRBD1 (6 bases). This sequence originates from a male patient aged 35-50 years who had an allogeneic stem cell transplant from an unrelated donor, so the T cells may come from the graft donor. Some clones in this sample may be carry-over from other donors' samples. CDR3 sequence: CASSARDIGNTIYF. CDR3 DNA sequence: TGTGCCAGCAGCGCCCGGGACATTGGAAACACCATATATTTT.